The table lists the clone carrying this T cell receptor (beta chain) with a few counts. The sample is drawn from a study of blood T cell repertoires in COVID-19. Trimming removed 6 bases at V and 6 bases at J, with 17 bases between. Germline values: CDR1 MNHEY, CDR2 SMNVEV (reference sequence). The CDR3 consists of 14 residues. Produced via immunoSEQ multiplex PCR; TCRdb's table is partial and in-frame only. The sample carries 250,000 to 350,000 clones, 75% to 90% recorded once. Before being deemed recovered, Cohort 3 donors had two negative PCRs, clearance, or symptom resolution. This clonotype was obtained from a woman under 30 who had recovered from COVID-19. The J gene is TRBJ1-2, the V gene TRBV27, with D tentatively TRBD1 (6 bases). The source material was PBMCs or T cells enriched from blood (not recorded which). This chain's CDR3 is CASSVGQSTHGYTF. In nucleotides, the CDR3 is TGTGCCAGCAGCGTGGGACAATCAACGCATGGCTACACCTTC.